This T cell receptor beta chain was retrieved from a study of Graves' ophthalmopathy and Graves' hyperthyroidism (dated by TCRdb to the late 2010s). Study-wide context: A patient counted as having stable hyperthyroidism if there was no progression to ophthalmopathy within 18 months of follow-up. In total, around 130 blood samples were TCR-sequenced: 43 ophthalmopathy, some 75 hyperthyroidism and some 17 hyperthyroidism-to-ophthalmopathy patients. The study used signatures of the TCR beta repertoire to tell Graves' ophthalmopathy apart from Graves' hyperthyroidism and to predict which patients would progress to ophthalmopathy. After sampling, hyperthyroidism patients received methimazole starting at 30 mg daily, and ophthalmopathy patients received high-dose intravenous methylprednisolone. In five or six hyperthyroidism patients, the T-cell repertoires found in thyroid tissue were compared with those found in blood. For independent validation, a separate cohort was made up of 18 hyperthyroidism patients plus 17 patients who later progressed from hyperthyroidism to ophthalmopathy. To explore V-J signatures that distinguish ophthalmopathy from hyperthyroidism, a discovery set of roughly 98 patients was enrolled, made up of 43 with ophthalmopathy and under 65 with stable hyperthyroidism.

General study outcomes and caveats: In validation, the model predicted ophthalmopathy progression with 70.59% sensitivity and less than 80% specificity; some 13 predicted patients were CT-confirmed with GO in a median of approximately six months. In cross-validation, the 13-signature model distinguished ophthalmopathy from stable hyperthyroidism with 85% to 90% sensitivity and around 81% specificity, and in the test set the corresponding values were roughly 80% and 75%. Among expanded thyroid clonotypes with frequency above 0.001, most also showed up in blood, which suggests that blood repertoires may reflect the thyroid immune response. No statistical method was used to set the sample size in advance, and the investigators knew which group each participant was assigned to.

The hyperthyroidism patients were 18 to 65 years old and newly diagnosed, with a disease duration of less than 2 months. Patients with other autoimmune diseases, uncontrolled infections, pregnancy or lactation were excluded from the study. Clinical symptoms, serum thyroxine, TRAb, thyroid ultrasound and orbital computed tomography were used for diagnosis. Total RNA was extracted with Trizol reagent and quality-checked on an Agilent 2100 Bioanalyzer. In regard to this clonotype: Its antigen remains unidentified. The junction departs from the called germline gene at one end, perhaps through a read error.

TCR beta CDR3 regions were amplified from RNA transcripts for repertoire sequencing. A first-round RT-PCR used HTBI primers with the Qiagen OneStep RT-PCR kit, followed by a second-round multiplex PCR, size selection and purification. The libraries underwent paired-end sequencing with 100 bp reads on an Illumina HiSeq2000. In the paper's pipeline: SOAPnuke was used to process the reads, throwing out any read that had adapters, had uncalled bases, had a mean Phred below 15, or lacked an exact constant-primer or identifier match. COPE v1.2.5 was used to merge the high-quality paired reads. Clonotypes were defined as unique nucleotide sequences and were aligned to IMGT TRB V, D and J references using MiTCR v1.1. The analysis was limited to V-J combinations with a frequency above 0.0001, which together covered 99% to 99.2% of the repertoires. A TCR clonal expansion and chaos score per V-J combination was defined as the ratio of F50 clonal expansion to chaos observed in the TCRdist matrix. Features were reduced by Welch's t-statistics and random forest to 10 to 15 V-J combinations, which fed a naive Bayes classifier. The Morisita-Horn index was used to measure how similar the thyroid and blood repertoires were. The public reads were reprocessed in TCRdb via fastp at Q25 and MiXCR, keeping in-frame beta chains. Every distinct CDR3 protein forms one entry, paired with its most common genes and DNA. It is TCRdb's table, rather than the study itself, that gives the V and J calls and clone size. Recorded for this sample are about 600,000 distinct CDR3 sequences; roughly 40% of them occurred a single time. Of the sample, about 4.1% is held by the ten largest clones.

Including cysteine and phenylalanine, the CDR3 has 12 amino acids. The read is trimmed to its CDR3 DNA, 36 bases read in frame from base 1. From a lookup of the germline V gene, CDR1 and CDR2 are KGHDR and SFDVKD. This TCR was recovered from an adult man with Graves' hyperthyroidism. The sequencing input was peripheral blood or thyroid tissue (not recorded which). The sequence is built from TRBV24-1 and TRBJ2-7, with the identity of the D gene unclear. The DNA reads TGTGCCACCAGTGATATAGAGGACGAGCAGAACTTC. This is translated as CATSDIEDEQNF.